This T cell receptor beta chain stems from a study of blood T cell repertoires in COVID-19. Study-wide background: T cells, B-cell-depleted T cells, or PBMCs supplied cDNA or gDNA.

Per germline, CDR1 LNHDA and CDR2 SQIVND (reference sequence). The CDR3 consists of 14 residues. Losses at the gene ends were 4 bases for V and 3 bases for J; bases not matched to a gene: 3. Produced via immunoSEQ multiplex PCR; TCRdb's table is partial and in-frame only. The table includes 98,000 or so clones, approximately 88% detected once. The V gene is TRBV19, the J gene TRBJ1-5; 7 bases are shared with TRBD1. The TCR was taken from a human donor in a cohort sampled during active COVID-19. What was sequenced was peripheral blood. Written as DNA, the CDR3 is TGTGCCAGTAGTAAACAGGGGTTCAATCAGCCCCAGCATTTT. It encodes CASSKQGFNQPQHF.